The 9 T cell receptor beta chains below all came from one sample that was sequenced in a study of blood T cell repertoires in COVID-19. TCRdb's copy holds only in-frame clones and misses some; the assay was immunoSEQ multiplex PCR. The sample holds fewer than 650,000 clones, roughly 91% seen once. Sample: peripheral blood. The receptors here all came from a woman in her forties or fifties with COVID-19, enrolled during active disease.

A note on this clone: At the DNA level, this CDR3 is encoded by other sequences in the same sample as well. The chain employs TRBV30 and TRBJ2-4, with 7 positions matching TRBD2. This CDR3 comprises 14 residues. V lost 0 bases, J lost 1 base, and 0 bases stayed unmatched. From germline, CDR1 is GTSNPN and CDR2 SVGIG (reference sequence). In nucleotides, the CDR3 is TGTGCCTGGAGTGTCGGGGGGGCCAAAAACATTCAGTACTTC. This codes for CAWSVGGAKNIQYF.

This chain links TRBV28 with TRBJ1-5; 7 bases fit TRBD1. The germline gives CDR1 MDHEN, CDR2 SYDVKM. The V segment lost 11 bases and the J segment 2 bases; nucleotides outside the gene matches: 6. The CDR3 totals 13 residues. The CDR3 spells CAGQGVRNQPQHF. CDR3 bases: TGTGCCGGGCAGGGGGTTCGCAATCAGCCCCAGCATTTT.

The CDR3 sequence is CAWDRDRRNIQYF. The CDR3 DNA follows: TGTGCCTGGGACCGGGACAGGCGGAACATTCAGTACTTC. V usage is TRBV30 and J usage is TRBJ2-4; 8 bases map to TRBD1. Germline loops: CDR1 GTSNPN, CDR2 SVGIG (reference sequence). The CDR3 consists of 13 residues. V dropped 5 bases and J dropped 7; count of bases not matched to a gene: 7.

V and J are TRBV13 and TRBJ2-7, with 12 bases matching TRBD1. With 5 bases clipped from V and 7 bases from J, the junction kept 9 bases outside the gene matches. The CDR3 loop spans 15 amino acids. The germline CDR1 and CDR2 sequences are PRHDT and FYEKMQ (reference sequence). CDR3 DNA sequence: TGTGCCAGCAGCCCCCCGGGACAGGGGGCGCGGGAGCAGTACTTC. It codes for CASSPPGQGAREQYF.

V usage is TRBV6-1 and J usage is TRBJ2-7, with 7 bases matching TRBD2. V shed 3 bases, J shed 2 bases, and the junction held 7 bases outside the gene matches. This CDR3 contains 15 residues. The germline CDR1 and CDR2 sequences are MNHNS and SASEGT. CDR3 sequence (DNA): TGTGCCAGCAGTGAGGGGGAGGGCGTTACCTACGAGCAGTACTTC. This translates into CASSEGEGVTYEQYF.

The CDR3 DNA reads TGTGCCAGCAGCCAATTAGCTCATCCAAAGGGCTACACCTTC. Translating it yields CASSQLAHPKGYTF. This chain uses TRBV14 with TRBJ1-2; the D is unclear. The CDR3 is 14 residues long. V was cut by 2 bases and J by 8 bases, with 15 bases left in between. Germline V gene lookup returns CDR1 SGHDN and CDR2 FVKESK.

The chain is built from TRBV6-5 and TRBJ1-4; 7 bases are shared with TRBD1. The germline CDR1 and CDR2 sequences are MNHEY and SVGAGI. Germline trimming cut 2 bases from V and 5 bases from J; bases unmatched to any gene: 5. This CDR3 comprises 15 residues. Here the CDR3 reads CASSYGTGANEKLFF. For the CDR3, the DNA is TGTGCCAGCAGTTACGGTACAGGGGCGAATGAAAAACTGTTTTTT.

The CDR3 region is CASSWTGINEKLFF. In DNA form, the CDR3 reads TGTGCCAGCAGCTGGACGGGAATTAATGAAAAACTGTTTTTT. J is TRBJ1-4 and V is TRBV11-2; D gene ambiguous. The germline V gene has CDR1 SGHAT and CDR2 FQNNGV. The CDR3 length is 14 residues. Trimming cost V 4 bases and J 4 bases, with 10 bases left between them.

This chain joins TRBV5-1 and TRBJ1-1; D might be TRBD1 (5 bases). V was shortened by 4 bases and J by 2 bases, with 15 bases between the two germline ends. The CDR3 loop spans 15 amino acids. Germline V gives CDR1 SGHRS, CDR2 YFSETQ. This CDR3 reads CASSLIGGSNTEAFF. CDR3 nucleotide sequence: TGCGCCAGCAGCCTGATTGGGGGGAGCAACACTGAAGCTTTCTTT. Complete variable domain (other parts from reference TRBV5-1 and TRBJ1-1): KAGVTQTPRYLIKTRGQQVTLSCSPISGHRSVSWYQQTPGQGLQFLFEYFSETQRNKGNFPGRFSGRQFSNSRSEMNVSTLELGDSALYLCASSLIGGSNTEAFFGQGTRLTVV.